This TCR beta chain was obtained from a study of response to subunit inactivated influenza vaccine. Whole-study results and caveats: Few new T cells, the authors suggested, are recruited by each seasonal influenza vaccination.

TCRdb re-called the RT-PCR reads through MiXCR, storing one row per CDR3 protein. The table includes roughly 570,000 distinct CDR3 sequences, 12% to 15% detected once. This clonotype was observed a few times. Antigen unknown. This clonotype was obtained from a man aged 50-59 years who received an inactivated influenza vaccine. The sequenced sample was PBMCs from blood, obtained roughly 13 days after vaccination.

CDR3 nucleotide sequence: TGCAGTGCTAGAGATAAGGACTACGAGCAGTACTTC. Encoded protein: CSARDKDYEQYF. The chain links TRBV20-1 to TRBJ2-7; D uncertain. V was trimmed by 0 bases and J by 3 bases, leaving 6 bases between them. CDR3 length: 12 residues. CDR1 and CDR2 (germline): DFQATT, SNEGSKA (reference sequence).